Following are 29 T cell receptor beta chains from one sample sequenced in a study of T cell repertoires in cytomegalovirus infection. TCRdb reanalysed the reads using MiXCR and keeps one entry per CDR3 protein. The table has approximately 700,000 distinct CDR3 sequences, under 40% seen once; the top ten hold around 2.8%. The sample comprised PBMCs. These receptors were obtained from a human donor in good health (CMV status not recorded). Some clones in this sample may be carry-over from other donors' samples.

The chain couples TRBV20-1 to TRBJ2-5; 7 positions agree with TRBD1. In germline, CDR1 is DFQATT, CDR2 SNEGSKA (reference sequence). CDR3 length equals 14 residues. After removal of 0 bases from V and 6 bases from J, the junction contained 7 bases not matched to a gene. The DNA of the CDR3 is TGCAGTGCTAGAGATCGGACAGGCCCAAAGACCCAGTACTTC. Its translation: CSARDRTGPKTQYF.

The sample holds many counts of this clonotype. J is TRBJ2-7 and V is TRBV7-2; 12 bases align to TRBD2. V trimming: 2 bases; J trimming: 3 bases; junction bases outside the gene matches: 5. Looked up from germline, CDR1 is SGHTA and CDR2 is FQGNSA. CDR3 size: 16 residues. CDR3 in DNA: TGTGCCAGCAGCTTATATGGACTAGCGGGGAACTACGAGCAGTACTTC. It specifies CASSLYGLAGNYEQYF.

This clonotype was seen a few times. The gene calls are TRBV6-5 and TRBJ1-5; D not resolved. The germline gives CDR1 MNHEY, CDR2 SVGAGI. Trimming cost V 4 bases and J 2 bases, with 12 bases left between them. The CDR3 runs 15 residues. CDR3 sequence reads: CASSSDKLGNQPQHF. Here the CDR3 DNA reads TGTGCCAGCAGTTCAGACAAACTGGGCAATCAGCCCCAGCATTTT.

In regard to this clonotype: A much larger clone differs from this one at a single base, so this may be a read error. This chain connects TRBV7-8 to TRBJ2-1, with 8 bases aligning to TRBD2. The J call may be faulty, since TRBJ2-7 better matches the DNA end. The germline V gene has CDR1 SGHVS and CDR2 FQNEAQ. The CDR3 totals 17 residues. CDR3 sequence (DNA): TGTGCCAGCAGCGGCCGTAGCGGGGCCGTTACCTACAATGAGCAGTACTTC. Amino acid sequence: CASSGRSGAVTYNEQYF.

This chain joins TRBV28 and TRBJ1-2; D gene ambiguous. Trimming cost V 6 bases and J 7 bases, with 24 bases left between them. The CDR3 runs 16 residues. In germline, CDR1 is MDHEN, CDR2 SYDVKM. The CDR3 sequence is CASRREVGNPLAGYTF. The CDR3 DNA reads TGTGCCAGCAGGAGGGAGGTCGGCAATCCGCTAGCTGGCTACACCTTC.

The chain is built from TRBV7-6 and TRBJ2-5; 9 bases fit TRBD2. Germline loops: CDR1 SGHVS, CDR2 FNYEAQ. V was clipped by 5 bases and J by 4 bases; unmatched bases: 8. The CDR3 is made up of 15 amino acids. The CDR3 sequence: CASSPRWTSAETQYF. The CDR3 nucleotides are TGTGCCAGCAGCCCACGTTGGACTAGCGCAGAGACCCAGTACTTC.

Regarding this clonotype: One end of the junction varies from germline; a read error may be responsible. The chain carries TRBV19 and TRBJ1-5; unclear D gene. The CDR3 consists of 14 residues. Germline values: CDR1 LNHDA, CDR2 SQIVND (reference sequence). In DNA, the CDR3 is TGTGCCATTAGTATCTGGAAGGACAATCAGCCCCAGCATTTT. Protein product: CAISIWKDNQPQHF.

With regard to this clonotype: This may stem from a read error, because a much larger clone lies one nucleotide away. The rearrangement joins TRBV7-6 to TRBJ2-5, with a tentative D call TRBD2 (5 bases). The germline V gene has CDR1 SGHVS and CDR2 FNYEAQ. CDR3 size: 14 residues. The V end was cut by 7 bases, the J end by 1 base, with 13 bases between. The CDR3 sequence: CASIPSGGQETQYF. The CDR3 DNA reads as TGTGCCAGCATCCCAAGCGGAGGCCAAGAGACCCAGTACTTC.

This clonotype was seen only a few times. The chain is built from TRBV4-1 and TRBJ1-5; D call uncertain. The CDR3 has 17 amino acids. Trimming shortened V by 1 base and J by 1 base, and 14 bases separated the two germline ends. Germline lookup yields CDR1 MGHRA and CDR2 YSYEKL. CDR3 in amino acids: CASSQVDLVYSNQPQHF. In nucleotides, the CDR3 is TGCGCCAGCAGCCAAGTAGACTTGGTTTACAGCAATCAGCCCCAGCATTTT.

The chain couples TRBV28 to TRBJ2-1; D possibly corresponds to TRBD1 (6 bases). This CDR3 is built from 16 residues. Per germline, CDR1 MDHEN and CDR2 SYDVKM. V lost 3 bases, J lost 5 bases, and 17 bases lay in between. The CDR3 sequence: CASSFLTGLAHNEQFF. The CDR3 nucleotides read TGTGCCAGCAGTTTCCTTACAGGGTTGGCCCACAATGAGCAGTTCTTC.

Comment on this clonotype: A junction end diverges from the germline sequence, so it may reflect a read error. The chain joins TRBV14 to TRBJ1-5, with 10 nucleotides matching TRBD1. The CDR3 spans 15 residues. CDR1 SGHDN and CDR2 FVKESK come from the germline V gene. Here the CDR3 DNA reads TGTGCCAGCAGCCAGGGACAGGGGCCCAATCAGCCCCAGCCTTTT. This gives the protein CASSQGQGPNQPQPF.

J is TRBJ2-1 and V is TRBV20-1; D unresolved. Trimming took 4 bases from V and 0 from J, leaving 13 bases between them. Germline V gene sequence: CDR1 DFQATT, CDR2 SNEGSKA (reference sequence). The CDR3 spans 15 residues. The DNA for the CDR3 is TGCAGTGCTATTGACCTCGACAACTCCTACAATGAGCAGTTCTTC. This codes for CSAIDLDNSYNEQFF.

The V and J genes are TRBV4-1 and TRBJ1-3, with D perhaps TRBD1 (5 bases). The CDR3 loop spans 17 amino acids. Trimming removed 0 bases at V and 2 bases at J, with 14 bases between. Germline V gene sequence: CDR1 MGHRA, CDR2 YSYEKL. As DNA, the CDR3 is TGCGCCAGCAGCCAAGAGGGGGGACCGAAGCCTGGAAACACCATATATTTT. Protein sequence: CASSQEGGPKPGNTIYF.

V is TRBV20-1 and J is TRBJ2-1; D is undetermined. The CDR3 extends over 14 amino acids. Germline V gene data show CDR1 as DFQATT and CDR2 as SNEGSKA (reference sequence). Trimming took off 1 base at V and 3 bases at J, with 10 bases between the two ends. For the CDR3, the DNA is TGCAGTGCTAGAGTTCCCCGGTTCTACAATGAGCAGTTCTTC. It specifies CSARVPRFYNEQFF.

This clonotype was counted ten times or more. This chain joins TRBV7-2 and TRBJ1-5; possibly TRBD1 for D (5 bases). This CDR3 is built from 15 residues. Trimming took 5 bases from V and 0 from J, leaving 11 bases between them. Germline lookup yields CDR1 SGHTA and CDR2 FQGNSA. CDR3 residues: CASSKDSNSNQPQHF. CDR3 sequence (DNA): TGTGCCAGCAGCAAAGACAGTAATAGCAATCAGCCCCAGCATTTT.

This clonotype was seen more than once but under ten times. The V gene is TRBV11-2, the J gene TRBJ2-5, with unresolved D. The CDR3 consists of 15 residues. Trimming took off 2 bases at V and 2 bases at J, with 12 bases between the two ends. Germline V gene lookup returns CDR1 SGHAT and CDR2 FQNNGV. This CDR3 reads CASSLWPTPQETQYF. CDR3 DNA: TGTGCCAGCAGCTTATGGCCTACTCCACAAGAGACCCAGTACTTC.

This rearrangement joins TRBV6-2 or TRBV6-3 to TRBJ2-4, with 7 bases fitting TRBD2. From germline, CDR1 is MNHEY and CDR2 SVGEGT. V lost 8 bases, J lost 12 bases, and 7 bases stayed unmatched. The CDR3 extends over 11 amino acids. The CDR3 protein is CASGPGRAQYF. The CDR3 nucleotides read TGTGCCAGCGGACCGGGGAGGGCTCAGTACTTC.

Worth noting for this clonotype: The junction shows a germline mismatch at one end, possibly a read error. V and J are TRBV19 and TRBJ2-7, with TRBD2 matching 7 bases. CDR1 is LNHDA, CDR2 SQIVND, per germline (reference sequence). This CDR3 is built from 16 residues. CDR3 coding DNA: TGTGCCAGTAGTATAGTGGGGCAGCGGGACGGAATCGAGCAGTCCTTC. It codes for CASSIVGQRDGIEQSF. The variable domain in full, with the rest retrieved from reference TRBV19 and TRBJ2-7, is DGGITQSPKYLFRKEGQNVTLSCEQNLNHDAMYWYRQDPGQGLRLIYYSQIVNDFQKGDIAEGYSVSREKKESFPLTVTSAQKNPTAFYLCASSIVGQRDGIEQSFGPGTRLTVT.

The chain has TRBV10-3 and TRBJ2-7, with D possibly matching TRBD1 (5 bases). Trimming removed 10 bases at V and 0 bases at J, with 10 bases between. The CDR3 is 12 residues long. Germline CDR1 ENHRY, CDR2 SYGVKD. The CDR3 DNA follows: TGTGCCACTACCGACAGCTCCTACGAGCAGTACTTC. Translating gives CATTDSSYEQYF.

This clonotype was observed many times. The rearrangement uses TRBV7-6 and TRBJ1-1; D remains ambiguous. The CDR3 is 13 amino acids. CDR1 and CDR2 (germline): SGHVS, FNYEAQ. V shed 1 base and J shed 3 bases, with 6 bases lying between them. The CDR3 sequence is CASSLGEDTEAFF. DNA of the CDR3: TGTGCCAGCAGCTTAGGAGAGGACACTGAAGCTTTCTTT.

The rearrangement uses TRBV27 and TRBJ1-2; D may be TRBD1 (5 bases). Between the trimmed V and J ends, which lost 5 bases and 0 bases, there was a span of 7 bases. Per the germline V gene, CDR1 is MNHEY and CDR2 is SMNVEV (reference sequence). The CDR3 has 13 amino acids. CDR3 sequence reads: CASSDRANYGYTF. The CDR3 region has the DNA TGTGCCAGCAGTGACAGAGCTAACTATGGCTACACCTTC.

With respect to this clonotype: An end of the junction does not agree with germline; a read error may underlie this. The chain joins TRBV5-1 to TRBJ1-2; no reliable D call. The CDR3 is made up of 12 amino acids. The V gene's germline CDR1 is SGHRS and CDR2 YFSETQ. For the CDR3, the DNA is TGCGCCAGCAGCTTGGAGAGGGCCCCGCCGAACTTC. As protein: CASSLERAPPNF.

This clonotype was recorded a few times. V usage is TRBV7-6 and J usage is TRBJ2-5; 7 bases agree with TRBD1. Trimming took 5 bases from V and 2 from J; bases not matched to a gene: 5. This CDR3 is built from 14 residues. Germline assignment: CDR1 SGHVS and CDR2 FNYEAQ. CDR3 protein: CASSNTGVQETQYF. The CDR3 nucleotides read TGTGCCAGCAGCAATACAGGGGTTCAAGAGACCCAGTACTTC.

In this sample, this clonotype turned up a few times. The chain joins TRBV24-1 to TRBJ2-3; D possibly corresponds to TRBD1 (7 bases). CDR1 is KGHDR, CDR2 SFDVKD, per germline. The CDR3 has 14 amino acids. V lost 9 bases, J lost 2 bases, and 14 bases lay in between. CDR3 sequence (DNA): TGTGCCACCCAGTCAGGGGGGACCACAGATACGCAGTATTTT. Its translation is CATQSGGTTDTQYF.

The chain uses TRBV6-5 and TRBJ1-2; perhaps TRBD1 as D (5 bases). CDR3 size: 17 residues. The ends were cut back, 2 bases at V and 7 bases at J, with 23 bases in the middle. Germline assignment: CDR1 MNHEY and CDR2 SVGAGI. The CDR3 loop is CASSYLGGGEGGGGYTF. In nucleotides, the CDR3 is TGTGCCAGCAGTTACCTTGGCGGGGGAGAGGGCGGTGGTGGCTACACCTTC.

This clonotype has more than one count but fewer than ten. The chain joins TRBV25-1 to TRBJ2-2, with 13 positions matching TRBD2. Trimming cost V 3 bases and J 1 base; bases outside gene matches: 5. This CDR3 has 18 amino acids. Per germline, CDR1 MGHDK and CDR2 SYGVNS. CDR3 DNA: TGTGCCAGCAGTGACCCCGGGACTAGCGGGGTGAACACCGGGGAGCTGTTTTTT. Translated, it gives CASSDPGTSGVNTGELFF.

The rearrangement links TRBV7-9 to TRBJ1-4; possible D gene TRBD1, 5 bases. V was clipped by 6 bases and J by 6 bases, with 14 bases between them. Germline assignment: CDR1 SEHNR and CDR2 FQNEAQ (reference sequence). This CDR3 region has 14 residues. CDR3 loop: CASRNPGPYEKLFF. CDR3 nucleotide sequence: TGTGCCAGCAGAAATCCGGGACCCTATGAAAAACTGTTTTTT. Full variable domain (rest looked up from reference TRBV7-9 and TRBJ1-4): DTGVSQNPRHKITKRGQNVTFRCDPISEHNRLYWYRQTLGQGPEFLTYFQNEAQLEKSRLLSDRFSAERPKGSFSTLEIQRTEQGDSAMYLCASRNPGPYEKLFFGSGTQLSVL.

This clonotype was recorded a few times. The rearrangement uses TRBV27 and TRBJ2-3, with 9 bases that match TRBD2. This CDR3 has 15 amino acids. Germline CDR1 MNHEY, CDR2 SMNVEV (reference sequence). V shed 3 bases and J 6 bases; nucleotides not matched to a gene: 7. The CDR3 nucleotides read TGTGCCAGCAGTTTCATGGGCGGGAGGGGGGATACGCAGTATTTT. It specifies CASSFMGGRGDTQYF.

This clonotype turned up a few times. This chain links TRBV7-8 with TRBJ2-5; the D gene is possibly TRBD2 (5 bases). V dropped 5 bases and J dropped 5 bases, with 21 bases sitting between them. The CDR3 has 16 amino acids. Germline CDR1 SGHVS, CDR2 FQNEAQ. The CDR3 sequence: CASSAPIPGIRETQYF. The CDR3 bases are TGTGCCAGCAGCGCCCCCATCCCGGGGATCCGGGAGACCCAGTACTTC. The full variable domain, with the rest looked up from reference TRBV7-8 and TRBJ2-5, is GAGVSQSPRYKVAKRGQDVALRCDPISGHVSLFWYQQALGQGPEFLTYFQNEAQLDKSGLPSDRFFAERPEGSVSTLKIQRTQQEDSAVYLCASSAPIPGIRETQYFGPGTRLLVL.